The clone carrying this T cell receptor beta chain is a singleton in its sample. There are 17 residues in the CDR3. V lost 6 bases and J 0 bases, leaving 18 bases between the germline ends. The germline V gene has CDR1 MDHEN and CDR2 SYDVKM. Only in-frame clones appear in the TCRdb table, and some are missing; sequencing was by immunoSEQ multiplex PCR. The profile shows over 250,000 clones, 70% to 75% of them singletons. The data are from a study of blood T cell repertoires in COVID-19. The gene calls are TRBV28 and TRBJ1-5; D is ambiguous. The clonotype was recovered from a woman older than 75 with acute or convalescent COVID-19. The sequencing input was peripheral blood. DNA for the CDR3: TGTGCCAGCAGCCTGGAGAGGTCAGACTATAGCAATCAGCCCCAGCATTTT. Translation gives CASSLERSDYSNQPQHF. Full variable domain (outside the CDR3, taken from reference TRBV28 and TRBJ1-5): DVKVTQSSRYLVKRTGEKVFLECVQDMDHENMFWYRQDPGLGLRLIYFSYDVKMKEKGDIPEGYSVSREKKERFSLILESASTNQTSMYLCASSLERSDYSNQPQHFGDGTRLSIL.